Listed below are T cell receptor beta chains from one sample, sequenced in a study of shared T cell receptors in the human thymus. The method was immunoSEQ multiplex PCR; TCRdb's version includes in-frame clones alone and lacks a portion of them. The table has about 540,000 clones, around 78% seen once. The same sample was also used in a study of human thymus T cells.

Sample: thymocytes. The receptors derive from a boy under two years old with a congenital heart defect. CDR3s include the opening cysteine and the closing phenylalanine or tryptophan. The size of a clone is reported for some rows only, either as once, few or many, or as a class for expanded clones.

v_gene	abundance	CDR3aa
TRBV28	-	CASSPKTSGRRNEQFF
TRBV7-6	-	CASSPGLVSGNTIYF
TRBV19	-	CASSFGRGDNSPLHF
TRBV5-6	-	CASRPGTVNQPQHF
TRBV6-1	-	CASRQGTSRPIEQYF
TRBV28	-	CASSSGLANYEQYF
TRBV30	-	CAWSVPRASGSYEQYF
TRBV5-4	-	CASSHCMNTEAFF
TRBV7-2	once	CASSSDGGEGRLYGYTF
TRBV27	-	CASAGTSTSLRKAQYF
TRBV4-2	-	CASSNGGTAGPYEQYF
TRBV6-4	-	CASGLGGEQYF
TRBV4-2	-	CASSQEDSYEQYF
TRBV4-1	-	CASSQDGSLGEYEQYF
TRBV27	-	CASSLGEAWDTGELFF
TRBV5-1	-	CASGGGRSYEQYF
TRBV27	-	CASSFLGRDPLAKNIQYF
TRBV28	few	CASSFLAGGPQGDNEQFF
TRBV12-2	few	CASRLASGPGELFF
TRBV4-3	-	CASSQVAGAGTDTQYF
TRBV28	-	CASSFPDRGRDGYTF
TRBV30	-	CAWSVPPLTRFPYNEQFF
TRBV27	-	CASSQSRTGVWEKLFF
TRBV28	few	CASSLCEGPGANVLTF
TRBV5-1	-	CASRDQGAKNTEAFF
TRBV9	-	CASSAGSANYGYTF
TRBV4-2	-	CASSQDPKPGQSMEDEQFF
TRBV6-5	-	CASSYSLPGEQYF
TRBV4-3	few	CASSQDATTSTGEQFF
TRBV30	-	CAWKDKPGLSNPETQYF
TRBV6-4	-	CASSAPWDTDSLEGNQPQHF
TRBV11-3	-	CASSVPRLAGDLRSYNEQFF
TRBV7-9	-	CASSLIWVAGTQETQYF
TRBV5-1	-	CASSLATGVYNEQFF
TRBV5-1	-	CASSPTSDHNEQFF
TRBV27	-	CASSQSGRASYEQYF
TRBV19	few	CASSCRGHSTEAFF